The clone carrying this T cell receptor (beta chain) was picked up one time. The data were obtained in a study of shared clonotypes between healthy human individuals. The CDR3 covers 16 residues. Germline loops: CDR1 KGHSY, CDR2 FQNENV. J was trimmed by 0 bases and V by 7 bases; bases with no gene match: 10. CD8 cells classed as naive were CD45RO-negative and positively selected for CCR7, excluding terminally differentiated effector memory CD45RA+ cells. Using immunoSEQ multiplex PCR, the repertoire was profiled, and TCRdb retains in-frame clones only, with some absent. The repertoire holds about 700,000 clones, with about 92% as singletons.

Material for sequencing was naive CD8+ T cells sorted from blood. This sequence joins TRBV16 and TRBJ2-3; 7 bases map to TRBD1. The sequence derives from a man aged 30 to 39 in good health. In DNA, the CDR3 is TGTGCCAGCAAGCGGACAGGAACCTCTAGCACAGATACGCAGTATTTT. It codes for CASKRTGTSSTDTQYF.